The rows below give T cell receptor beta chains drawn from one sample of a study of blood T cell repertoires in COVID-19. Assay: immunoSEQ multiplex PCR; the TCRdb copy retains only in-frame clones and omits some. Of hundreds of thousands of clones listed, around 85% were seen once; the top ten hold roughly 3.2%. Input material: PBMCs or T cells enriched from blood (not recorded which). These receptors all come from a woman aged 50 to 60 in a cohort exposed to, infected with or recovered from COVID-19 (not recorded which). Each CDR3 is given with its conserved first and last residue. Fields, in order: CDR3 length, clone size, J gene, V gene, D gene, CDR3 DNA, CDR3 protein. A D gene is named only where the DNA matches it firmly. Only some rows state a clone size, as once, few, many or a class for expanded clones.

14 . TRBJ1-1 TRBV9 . TGTGCCAGCAGCGTAGTGGTCGAGGGCGCTGAAGCTTTCTTT CASSVVVEGAEAFF
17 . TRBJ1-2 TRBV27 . TGTGCCAGCAGTTTATTGGGACAAGGACCAGGAGGCTATGGCTACACCTTC CASSLLGQGPGGYGYTF
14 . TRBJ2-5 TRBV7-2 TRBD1 TGTGCCAGCAGCGAGGGGACAGCACAATTGTCCCAGTACTTC CASSEGTAQLSQYF
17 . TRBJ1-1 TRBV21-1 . TGTGCCAGCAGCAAAGTGCGGCGCCTGCGGGTGAACACTGAAGCTTTCTTT CASSKVRRLRVNTEAFF
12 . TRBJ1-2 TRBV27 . TGTGCCAGCAGCCCTCAGGGATCGGGCTACACCTTC CASSPQGSGYTF
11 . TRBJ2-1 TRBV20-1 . TGCAGCCCCTACTCCTACAATGAGCAGTTCTTC CSPYSYNEQFF
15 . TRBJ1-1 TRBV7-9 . TGTGCCAGCAGCCACGAGGGGGGGCGTGAAACTGAAGCTTTCTTT CASSHEGGRETEAFF
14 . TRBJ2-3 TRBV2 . TGTGCCAGCAGTGAAGGGGGGCTCGCAGATACGCAGTATTTT CASSEGGLADTQYF
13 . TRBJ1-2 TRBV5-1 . TGCGCCAGCAGGGAGACAGTTTCCTATGGCTACACCTTC CASRETVSYGYTF
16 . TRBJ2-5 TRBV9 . TGTGCCAGCAGCGTAGGGTCGGGGGGCCCGGGTGAGACCCAGTACTTC CASSVGSGGPGETQYF
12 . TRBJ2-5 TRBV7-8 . TGTGCCAGCAGCCGACAGCAAGAGACCCAGTACTTC CASSRQQETQYF
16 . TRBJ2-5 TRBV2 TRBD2 TGTGCCAGCAGCAACGGACTAGCGGGGGCCGGGGGGACCCAGTACTTC CASSNGLAGAGGTQYF
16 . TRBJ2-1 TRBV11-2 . TGTGCCAGCAGCTTAGATTTGCGTGAGACCTACAATGAGCAGTTCTTC CASSLDLRETYNEQFF
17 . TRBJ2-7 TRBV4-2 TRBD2 TGTGCCAGCAGCCAATCTATCAGCGGGGGGGCCCCCTACGAGCAGTACTTC CASSQSISGGAPYEQYF
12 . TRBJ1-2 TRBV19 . TGTGCCAGTAGTGAGGTTAACTATGGCTACACCTTC CASSEVNYGYTF
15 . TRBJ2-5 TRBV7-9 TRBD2 TGTGCCAGCAGCTTAGCACTAGCGGGGGGTGAGACCCAGTACTTC CASSLALAGGETQYF
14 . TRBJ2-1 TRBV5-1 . TGCGCCAGCAGTTCACAAGTGTCTTACAATGAGCAGTTCTTC CASSSQVSYNEQFF
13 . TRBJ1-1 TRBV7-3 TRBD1 TGTGCCAGCAGCTCGGGACAGGGCGTTGAAGCTTTCTTT CASSSGQGVEAFF
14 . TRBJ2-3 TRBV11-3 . TGTGCCAGCAGCTTGAGCAGGGTCACAGATACGCAGTATTTT CASSLSRVTDTQYF
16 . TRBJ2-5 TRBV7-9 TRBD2 TGTGCCAGCAGCCGGGGAGGGGACGGACGGAAAGAGACCCAGTACTTC CASSRGGDGRKETQYF
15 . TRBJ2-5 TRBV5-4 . TGTGCCAGCAGCTTGGATTCTTCGTACCAAGAGACCCAGTACTTC CASSLDSSYQETQYF
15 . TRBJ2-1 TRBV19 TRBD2 TGTGCCAGTAGTATAGTGGGCGGGGGGGCCGGTGAGCAGTTCTTC CASSIVGGGAGEQFF
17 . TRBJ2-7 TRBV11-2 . TGTGCCAGCAGCGCCGATGATATCAGGGCCTTGTCCTACGAGCAGTACTTC CASSADDIRALSYEQYF
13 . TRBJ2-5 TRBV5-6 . TGTGCCAGCAGCTCAGGGTTAAGGGAGACCCAGTACTTC CASSSGLRETQYF
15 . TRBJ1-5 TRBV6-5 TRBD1 TGTGCCTGGACGGACAGGGAGGAGCGCAATCAGCCCCAGCATTTT CAWTDREERNQPQHF
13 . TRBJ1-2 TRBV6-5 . TGTGCCCGCCCCCTAGGGGGGGACTATGGCTACACCTTC CARPLGGDYGYTF
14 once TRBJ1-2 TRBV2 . TGTGCCAGCAGCACCGGACAGACTAACTATGGCTACACCTTC CASSTGQTNYGYTF
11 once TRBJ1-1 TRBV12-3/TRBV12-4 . TGTGCCAGCACCAAGGGAGTCGAAGCTTTCTTT CASTKGVEAFF
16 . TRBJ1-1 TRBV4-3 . TGCGCCAGCAGCCACCTTGTTGGGCTAGCCGACACTGAAGCTTTCTTT CASSHLVGLADTEAFF
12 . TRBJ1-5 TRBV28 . TGTGCCAGCAGTAACAGGGTACAGCCCCAGCATTTT CASSNRVQPQHF
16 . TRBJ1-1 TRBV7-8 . TGTGCCAGCAGCCCCGGCGGGCCGGGTTTTAGATCTGAAGCTTTCTTT CASSPGGPGFRSEAFF
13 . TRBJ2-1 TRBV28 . TGTGCCAGCAGCCTATCCCTGGCAGGTGAGCAGTTCTTC CASSLSLAGEQFF
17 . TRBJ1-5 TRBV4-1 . TGCGCCAGCAGCCAAGATTCCCTGACAGTTAGCAATCAGCCCCAGCATTTT CASSQDSLTVSNQPQHF
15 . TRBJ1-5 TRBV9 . TGTGCCAGCAGCGTAGGAGGGAGGGGCAATCAGCCCCAGCATTTT CASSVGGRGNQPQHF
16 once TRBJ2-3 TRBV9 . TGTGCCAGCAGCGTAGACAGCGGCCGAACGACAGATACGCAGTATTTT CASSVDSGRTTDTQYF
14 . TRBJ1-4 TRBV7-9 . TGTGCCAGCAGCCCACAAGGCAGGAATGAAAAACTGTTTTTT CASSPQGRNEKLFF
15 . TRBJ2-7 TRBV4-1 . TGCGCCAGCAGCCGGGAACTAGCCGGAGACTACGAGCAGTACTTC CASSRELAGDYEQYF
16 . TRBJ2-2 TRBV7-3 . TGTGCCAGCAGCTCCCGGACTGTTACGAACACCGGGGAGCTGTTTTTT CASSSRTVTNTGELFF
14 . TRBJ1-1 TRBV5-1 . TGCGCCAGCAGCTTGTACGGGTCTGGCACTGAAGCTTTCTTT CASSLYGSGTEAFF
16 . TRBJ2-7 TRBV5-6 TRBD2 TGTGCCAGCAGCCTAGCAGCGGGGGGGCGGTCCTACGAGCAGTACTTC CASSLAAGGRSYEQYF
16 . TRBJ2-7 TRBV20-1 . TGCAGTGCTAGTTGGTTAATTGGGGCAGGGCGGTACGAGCAGTACTTC CSASWLIGAGRYEQYF
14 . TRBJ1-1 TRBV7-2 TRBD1 TGTGCCAGCAGCTTCCAGGGGGCGAGCACTGAAGCTTTCTTT CASSFQGASTEAFF
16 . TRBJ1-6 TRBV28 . TGTGCCAGCAGTTCTCCCACAGGGCGATTTAATTCACCCCTCCACTTT CASSSPTGRFNSPLHF
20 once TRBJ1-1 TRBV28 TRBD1 TGTGCCAGCAGTTCTTTGGAGGGGACAGGCCGGAGGGGGTTAAACACTGAAGCTTTCTTT CASSSLEGTGRRGLNTEAFF
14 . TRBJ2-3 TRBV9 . TGTGCCAGCAGCGTAGCCAGCGGTGCAGATACGCAGTATTTT CASSVASGADTQYF
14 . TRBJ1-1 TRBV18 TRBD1 TGTGCCAGCTCACCGGGGACAGGGTGGACTGAAGCTTTCTTT CASSPGTGWTEAFF
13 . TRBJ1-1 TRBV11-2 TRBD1 TGTGCCAGCCGCTGGACAGGCAACACTGAAGCTTTCTTT CASRWTGNTEAFF
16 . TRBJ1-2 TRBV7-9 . TGTGCCAGCAGTTCGAATGAGGCAGGGTATCGCTATGGCTACACCTTC CASSSNEAGYRYGYTF